The 30 T cell receptor beta chains below all came from one sample that was sequenced in a study of T cells after yellow fever vaccination. TCRdb redid the calling of the 5' RACE reads with MiXCR, one entry per CDR3 protein. The sample has a few hundred thousand distinct CDR3 sequences, about 6.6% seen once. Sequenced material: PBMCs, taken more than 35 days after the first yellow fever vaccination. The receptors come from a man aged 18 to 29 who received the YFV17D yellow fever vaccine.

This clonotype was observed a few times. The rearrangement uses TRBV5-1 and TRBJ2-7; the match to TRBD1 covers 9 bases. CDR1 and CDR2 from the germline V gene are SGHRS and YFSETQ. Trimming cost V 6 bases and J 6 bases; bases outside gene matches: 10. This CDR3 is 14 amino acids long. The CDR3 protein is CASTLQGAISEQYF. CDR3 DNA: TGCGCCAGCACCCTACAGGGGGCGATTAGCGAGCAGTACTTC.

As concerns this clonotype: This could be a read error, since a much larger clone is one nucleotide away. The rearrangement uses TRBV7-3 and TRBJ1-1; no clear D. Trimming removed 5 bases at V and 1 base at J, with 11 bases between. CDR1 is SGHTA and CDR2 is FQGTGA in the germline V gene. The CDR3 contains 14 residues. CDR3 protein: CASSQNGGNTEAFF. The CDR3 DNA reads as TGTGCCAGCAGCCAAAACGGAGGGAACACTGAAGCTTTCTTT.

In its sample, this clonotype was seen a few times. The chain links TRBV27 to TRBJ2-5; no definite D call. The CDR3 sequence is 14 residues long. The V gene lost 3 bases and the J gene lost 1 base, with 9 bases spanning the gap. Germline CDR1 is MNHEY and CDR2 is SMNVEV (reference sequence). The CDR3 coding sequence is TGTGCCAGCAGTTTGAACAGCCCCCAAGAGACCCAGTACTTC. Its translation is CASSLNSPQETQYF.

This clonotype was counted a few times. This chain links TRBV3-1 with TRBJ2-1; a weak D match, TRBD2 (5 bases). V was cut by 6 bases and J by 7 bases, with 10 bases left in between. Germline loops: CDR1 LGHDT, CDR2 YNNKEL (reference sequence). This CDR3 has 12 residues. CDR3 in amino acids: CASRQWTNEQFF. For the CDR3, the DNA is TGTGCCAGCAGGCAGTGGACTAATGAGCAGTTCTTC.

This clonotype was counted a few times. DNA for the CDR3: TGTGCCAGCAGCCGGCCGGGACGGAGTACTGAAAAACTGTTTTTT. Translated, it gives CASSRPGRSTEKLFF. V gene TRBV4-2 combines with J gene TRBJ1-4, with D tentatively TRBD1 (5 bases). This CDR3 has 15 amino acids. Between the trimmed V and J ends, which lost 4 bases and 7 bases, there was a span of 16 bases. CDR1 is LGHNA and CDR2 is YNFKEQ in the germline V gene.

This clonotype was counted between two and nine times. The chain joins TRBV20-1 to TRBJ2-3, with D tentatively TRBD1 (6 bases). Germline CDR1 reads DFQATT; CDR2 reads SNEGSKA (reference sequence). The V and J ends lost 0 bases and 7 bases respectively, with 14 bases between them. This CDR3 region has 14 residues. In DNA, the CDR3 is TGCAGTGCTAGAGATCGCAGGGGCATACATACGCAGTATTTT. Its protein product is CSARDRRGIHTQYF.

This clonotype was counted a few times. Here the CDR3 reads CASSLRTGNTQETQYF. The CDR3 nucleotides read TGCGCCAGCAGCTTACGGACAGGGAACACACAAGAGACCCAGTACTTC. This chain uses TRBV5-1 with TRBJ2-5; 8 bases map to TRBD1. CDR3 size: 16 residues. Per the germline V gene, CDR1 is SGHRS and CDR2 is YFSETQ. V shed 2 bases, J shed 2 bases, and the junction held 8 bases outside the gene matches.

The rearrangement joins TRBV4-2 to TRBJ2-1; D possibly matches TRBD1 or TRBD2 (6 bases each). Per the germline V gene, CDR1 is LGHNA and CDR2 is YNFKEQ. V was clipped by 2 bases and J by 5 bases, with 13 bases between them. This CDR3 spans 15 amino acids. The DNA for the CDR3 is TGTGCCAGCAGCCAAAACGGGGGCACCCACAATGAGCAGTTCTTC. Protein product: CASSQNGGTHNEQFF.

The J gene is TRBJ1-2, the V gene TRBV5-1, with D hard to call. Germline lookup yields CDR1 SGHRS and CDR2 YFSETQ. Trimming took 6 bases from V and 5 from J, leaving 8 bases between them. This CDR3 has 11 residues. The CDR3 region is CASNDSYGYTF. CDR3 coding DNA: TGCGCCAGCAACGACTCTTATGGCTACACCTTC.

The chain is built from TRBV20-1 and TRBJ2-5; either TRBD1 or TRBD2 may supply D (6 bases each). V dropped 0 bases and J dropped 4 bases, with 9 bases sitting between them. Germline V gene lookup returns CDR1 DFQATT and CDR2 SNEGSKA (reference sequence). The length of the CDR3 is 13 residues. This chain's CDR3 is CSARDGGGETQYF. CDR3 nucleotide sequence: TGCAGTGCTAGAGACGGAGGGGGAGAGACCCAGTACTTC.

Only a few counts were recorded for this clonotype. The chain's CDR3 is CSAHGLATGNTGELFF. CDR3 bases: TGCAGTGCCCACGGTCTTGCGACGGGGAACACCGGGGAGCTGTTTTTT. This chain joins TRBV20-1 and TRBJ2-2, with D unresolved. The CDR3 spans 16 residues. Looked up from germline, CDR1 is DFQATT and CDR2 is SNEGSKA (reference sequence). With 6 bases removed from V and 1 base from J, the gap between germline ends came to 18 bases.

There are a few counts of this clonotype. V and J are TRBV7-2 and TRBJ2-3; 10 bases are a match to TRBD2. The length of the CDR3 is 16 residues. Germline CDR1 reads SGHTA; CDR2 reads FQGNSA. With V trimmed by 6 bases and J by 4 bases, 10 bases remained unmatched. The CDR3 bases are TGTGCCAGCAGGCCGGCTAGCGGGGGCCCGCCAGATACGCAGTATTTT. This translates into CASRPASGGPPDTQYF.

This chain uses TRBV12-3 or TRBV12-4 with TRBJ2-3, with 9 bases identical to TRBD1. The CDR3 sequence is 15 residues long. V lost 5 bases to trimming and J lost 3 bases; unmatched junction nucleotides: 6. The CDR3 nucleotides are TGTGCCAGCAGTGCACAGGGGGCGCTTACAGATACGCAGTATTTT. Protein sequence: CASSAQGALTDTQYF.

The chain uses TRBV21-1 and TRBJ1-1. TRBV21-1 is a pseudogene segment. The CDR3 totals 16 residues. CDR3 loop: CASSKVPGEVNTEAFF. Written as DNA, the CDR3 is TGTGCCAGCAGCAAAGTTCCTGGGGAGGTGAACACTGAAGCTTTCTTT.

The gene calls are TRBV20-1 and TRBJ2-3; 7 nucleotides line up with TRBD1. The V and J ends lost 6 bases and 4 bases, in that order; junction bases with no gene match: 10. Germline V gives CDR1 DFQATT, CDR2 SNEGSKA (reference sequence). There are 14 residues in the CDR3. CDR3 in amino acids: CSAWTGFSADTQYF. The CDR3 DNA reads as TGCAGTGCATGGACAGGATTCAGCGCAGATACGCAGTATTTT.

V gene TRBV18 combines with J gene TRBJ1-2; D ambiguous. V lost 3 bases to trimming and J lost 2 bases, with 10 bases between them. The CDR3 sequence is 14 residues long. Germline assignment: CDR1 KGHSH and CDR2 LQKENI. Here the CDR3 reads CASSPLGENYGYTF. CDR3 in DNA: TGTGCCAGCTCACCTTTGGGAGAGAACTATGGCTACACCTTC.

The gene calls are TRBV7-3 and TRBJ2-2, with TRBD2 matching 7 bases. V shed 2 bases and J 1 base; nucleotides not matched to a gene: 7. Germline values: CDR1 SGHTA, CDR2 FQGTGA. The CDR3 spans 17 residues. Here the CDR3 reads CASSLYPGGGNTGELFF. CDR3 bases: TGTGCCAGCAGCTTATACCCAGGCGGGGGGAACACCGGGGAGCTGTTTTTT.

The V and J genes are TRBV7-9 and TRBJ2-5; D is uncertain. The V gene lost 5 bases and the J gene lost 2 bases, with 12 bases spanning the gap. The CDR3 loop spans 14 amino acids. CDR1 is SEHNR and CDR2 is FQNEAQ in the germline V gene (reference sequence). The CDR3 region is CASSDHRSQETQYF. The DNA of the CDR3 is TGTGCCAGCAGCGACCACAGATCACAAGAGACCCAGTACTTC. Drawing the rest from reference TRBV7-9 and TRBJ2-5, the complete variable domain is DTGVSQNPRHKITKRGQNVTFRCDPISEHNRLYWYRQTLGQGPEFLTYFQNEAQLEKSRLLSDRFSAERPKGSFSTLEIQRTEQGDSAMYLCASSDHRSQETQYFGPGTRLLVL.

This clonotype was observed a few times. The chain couples TRBV6-2 or TRBV6-3 to TRBJ2-5, with unresolved D. The CDR3 loop spans 14 amino acids. V dropped 0 bases and J dropped 5 bases, with 10 bases sitting between them. Germline loops: CDR1 MNHEY, CDR2 SVGEGT. The DNA for the CDR3 is TGTGCCAGCAGTTACTCGAACACGAGGGAGACCCAGTACTTC. Amino acids: CASSYSNTRETQYF.

The gene calls are TRBV2 and TRBJ2-2, with D maybe TRBD2 (6 bases). Germline CDR1 reads SNHLY; CDR2 reads FYNNEI. The CDR3 is 17 residues long. Between the trimmed V and J ends, which lost 0 bases and 9 bases, there was a span of 20 bases. The CDR3 sequence is CASSEARGAGSVRELFF. The CDR3 DNA follows: TGTGCCAGCAGTGAAGCTCGCGGGGCAGGGTCAGTCCGGGAGCTGTTTTTT. The whole variable domain, filled in from reference TRBV2 and TRBJ2-2, reads EPEVTQTPSHQVTQMGQEVILRCVPISNHLYFYWYRQILGQKVEFLVSFYNNEISEKSEIFDDQFSVERPDGSNFTLKIRSTKLEDSAMYFCASSEARGAGSVRELFFGEGSRLTVL.

The DNA for the CDR3 is TGTGCCAGCAGCTTCCGGGAACCCACGGGGGAGACCCAGTACTTC. As protein: CASSFREPTGETQYF. The rearrangement joins TRBV5-5 to TRBJ2-5, with a weak D call TRBD2 (5 bases). From germline, CDR1 is SGHKS and CDR2 YYEKEE (reference sequence). Trimming pared 2 bases from V and 5 bases from J, leaving 16 bases between. The CDR3 extends over 15 amino acids.

The chain carries TRBV7-2 and TRBJ1-4; TRBD1 agrees at 7 bases. The CDR3 length is 12 residues. Trimming took 5 bases from V and 7 from J; bases not matched to a gene: 1. Germline V gene lookup returns CDR1 SGHTA and CDR2 FQGNSA. CDR3 residues: CASSTGAEKLFF. In DNA form, the CDR3 reads TGTGCCAGCAGCACAGGGGCTGAAAAACTGTTTTTT.

The sample holds a few counts of this clonotype. The rearrangement joins TRBV6-6 to TRBJ2-1, with 9 bases that match TRBD1. Trimming at V came to 5 bases and at J to 9 bases, leaving 5 bases not matched to a gene. The germline CDR1 and CDR2 sequences are MNHNY and SVGAGI (reference sequence). This CDR3 is built from 13 residues. Here the CDR3 reads CASSLIQGAEQFF. For the CDR3, the DNA is TGTGCCAGCAGTCTAATACAGGGGGCTGAGCAGTTCTTC.

As to this clonotype: A read error may account for a junction end that differs from germline. This sequence joins TRBV20-1 and TRBJ2-1; 9 nucleotides line up with TRBD2. Germline CDR1 reads DFQATT; CDR2 reads SNEGSKA (reference sequence). CDR3 length: 15 amino acids. The CDR3 DNA reads as TGCGGTGCTAGATCAACCGGGACTAGCTTCGACGAGCAGTTCTTC. Translation: CGARSTGTSFDEQFF.

The gene calls are TRBV12-3 or TRBV12-4 and TRBJ2-5, with D possibly being TRBD2 (7 bases). CDR3 length: 18 amino acids. V was cut by 6 bases and J by 2 bases, with 25 bases left in between. CDR3 nucleotide sequence: TGTGCCAGCAGCCCAGGGGTAGGGGGGGCGGACAAACAAGAGACCCAGTACTTC. Encoded protein: CASSPGVGGADKQETQYF.

This clonotype was seen ten or more times. V usage is TRBV10-3 and J usage is TRBJ2-7; 7 bases match TRBD1. The germline gives CDR1 ENHRY, CDR2 SYGVKD. CDR3 length: 13 residues. Losses at the gene ends were 3 bases for V and 4 bases for J; bases not matched to a gene: 3. The DNA for the CDR3 is TGTGCCATCAGTGATACAGGGGATTACGAGCAGTACGTC. This codes for CAISDTGDYEQYV.

This clonotype was observed a handful of times. This chain connects TRBV9 to TRBJ2-2, with D perhaps TRBD1 or TRBD2 (7 bases each). Trimming removed 0 bases from V and 1 base from J, with 22 bases in between. Germline CDR1 and CDR2: SGDLS and YYNGEE. The CDR3 contains 20 residues. CDR3: CASSVEEGGTDLQNTGELFF. Written as DNA, the CDR3 is TGTGCCAGCAGCGTAGAAGAGGGAGGGACAGACCTACAGAACACCGGGGAGCTGTTTTTT.

The chain has TRBV6-5 and TRBJ2-3; the D gene is possibly TRBD1 (5 bases). The germline V gene encodes CDR1 MNHEY and CDR2 SVGAGI. Trimming removed 2 bases at V and 2 bases at J, with 14 bases between. The CDR3 is made up of 16 amino acids. In DNA, the CDR3 is TGTGCCAGCAGTTACAGAAGTGGGGCCTTCACAGATACGCAGTATTTT. This sequence encodes CASSYRSGAFTDTQYF.

This clonotype was observed a handful of times. J is TRBJ1-6 and V is TRBV18, with D possibly matching TRBD1 (5 bases). The germline CDR1 and CDR2 sequences are KGHSH and LQKENI. CDR3 length: 13 residues. V lost 2 bases to trimming and J lost 8 bases, with 7 bases between them. The CDR3 nucleotides read TGTGCCAGCTCACCAGGGGGGGATTCACCCCTCCACTTT. It is translated as CASSPGGDSPLHF.

This clonotype was seen many times. The rearrangement links TRBV2 to TRBJ2-7; no clear D gene. Trimming shortened V by 7 bases and J by 4 bases, and 8 bases separated the two germline ends. This CDR3 has 11 amino acids. Germline lookup yields CDR1 SNHLY and CDR2 FYNNEI. The CDR3 nucleotides are TGTGCCAGCACTCCAGGTTACGAGCAGTACTTC. This gives the protein CASTPGYEQYF.